These T cell receptor beta chains were read from a single sample in a study of identical twins. In TCRdb, the 5' RACE reads were re-called with MiXCR into one record per CDR3 protein. The sample lists hundreds of thousands of distinct CDR3 sequences; 9% to 15% were seen once. These data were likewise used in another study, on yellow fever vaccine responses in identical twins.

Sequencing was carried out using PBMCs. The receptors stem from a woman younger than 35 in good health. Each CDR3 is given with its conserved first and last residue. The D gene is left open where the match is weak. Clone size is given for some rows only: seen once, a few or many times, or a class if the clone is expanded.

clone_size	v_call	d_call	j_call	cdr3_aa	cdr3_nt
few	TRBV12-2	NA	TRBJ2-5	CASRLRGGPRETQYF	TGTGCAAGTCGTTTGAGGGGGGGGCCCAGAGAGACCCAGTACTTC
NA	TRBV2	TRBD1	TRBJ2-7	CASRPDRDYEQYF	TGTGCCAGCAGACCGGACAGGGACTACGAGCAGTACTTC
many	TRBV2	NA	TRBJ2-4	CASSHGRTVAKNIQYF	TGTGCCAGCAGCCACGGACGGACCGTAGCCAAAAACATTCAGTACTTC
many	TRBV13	TRBD2	TRBJ2-7	CASSFSGRGYEQYF	TGTGCCAGCAGCTTTAGCGGGAGGGGGTACGAGCAGTACTTC
NA	TRBV2	TRBD1	TRBJ2-2	CASSGTGNSRELFF	TGTGCCAGCAGCGGGACAGGAAATTCCAGGGAGCTGTTTTTT
NA	TRBV2	NA	TRBJ2-7	CASHKEGDYEQYF	TGTGCCAGCCACAAAGAGGGAGACTACGAGCAGTACTTC
few	TRBV6-2/TRBV6-3	TRBD2	TRBJ2-5	CASSTGTSGVVTQYF	TGTGCCAGCAGTACCGGGACTAGCGGGGTGGTGACCCAGTACTTC
NA	TRBV11-2	TRBD1	TRBJ2-7	CASSYTGTGGYEQYF	TGTGCCAGCAGCTACACCGGGACAGGGGGCTACGAGCAGTACTTC
few	TRBV14	TRBD1	TRBJ2-1	CASSPWTGRSYNEQFF	TGTGCCAGCAGCCCCTGGACAGGGCGTTCCTACAATGAGCAGTTCTTC
many	TRBV12-3/TRBV12-4	NA	TRBJ2-5	CASSHGTEETQYF	TGTGCCAGCAGTCATGGGACGGAAGAGACCCAGTACTTC
NA	TRBV5-1	NA	TRBJ2-1	CASSTLANNEQFF	TGCGCCAGCAGCACCCTAGCGAACAATGAGCAGTTCTTC
few	TRBV7-7	NA	TRBJ2-1	CASSPGLATVGNEQFF	TGTGCCAGCAGCCCGGGCCTGGCAACGGTAGGCAATGAGCAGTTCTTC
few	TRBV27	NA	TRBJ2-2	CASRIGTGELFF	TGTGCCAGCCGGATAGGTACCGGGGAGCTGTTTTTT
few	TRBV27	TRBD1	TRBJ2-7	CASCPGGSTYEQYF	TGTGCCAGCTGCCCAGGGGGATCAACCTACGAGCAGTACTTC
few	TRBV5-5	TRBD2	TRBJ2-4	CASSSGTNVAKNIQYF	TGTGCCAGCAGCTCCGGGACTAACGTAGCCAAAAACATTCAGTACTTC
few	TRBV3-1	NA	TRBJ2-7	CASSQVTPYEQYF	TGTGCCAGCAGCCAAGTGACACCCTACGAGCAGTACTTC
NA	TRBV5-1	NA	TRBJ2-2	CASFSLARTGELFF	TGCGCCAGCTTTAGTCTCGCTCGGACCGGGGAGCTGTTTTTT
few	TRBV10-2	TRBD2	TRBJ2-2	CASGERGTFAGELFF	TGCGCCAGCGGGGAGCGGGGGACTTTCGCCGGGGAGCTGTTTTTT
NA	TRBV9	TRBD1	TRBJ2-3	CASSAGTGGATDTQYF	TGTGCCAGCAGCGCCGGGACAGGGGGCGCGACAGATACGCAGTATTTT
few	TRBV6-5	NA	TRBJ2-7	CASSYPPMGEQYF	TGTGCCAGCAGTTACCCCCCAATGGGGGAGCAGTACTTC
NA	TRBV12-3/TRBV12-4	NA	TRBJ2-6	CAIRGGPSKASGANVLTF	TGTGCCATCAGGGGAGGACCGTCGAAAGCCTCTGGGGCCAACGTCCTGACTTTC
many	TRBV5-8	NA	TRBJ1-6	CASSLDIFSYNSPLHF	TGTGCCAGCAGCCTGGACATTTTCTCCTATAATTCACCCCTCCACTTT
NA	TRBV29-1	TRBD1	TRBJ1-1	CSAETGEDEAFF	TGCAGCGCCGAGACAGGGGAGGATGAAGCTTTCTTT
few	TRBV7-9	NA	TRBJ2-5	CASSARRDTETQYF	TGTGCCAGCAGCGCACGGCGAGACACCGAGACCCAGTACTTC
many	TRBV10-3	NA	TRBJ1-4	CAISESGNEKLFF	TGTGCCATCAGTGAAAGCGGGAATGAAAAACTGTTTTTT
NA	TRBV10-3	TRBD2	TRBJ2-1	CAISGSGNDNEQFF	TGTGCCATCAGTGGAAGCGGGAACGACAATGAGCAGTTCTTC
NA	TRBV28	TRBD1	TRBJ1-2	CASTSGTDILANYGYTF	TGTGCCAGCACCTCCGGGACAGATATTCTAGCTAACTATGGCTACACCTTC
NA	TRBV9	NA	TRBJ2-2	CASSLPGDSGELFF	TGTGCCAGCAGCCTTCCGGGGGACAGCGGGGAGCTGTTTTTT
NA	TRBV20-1	NA	TRBJ2-3	CSAREWGSGTDTQYF	TGCAGTGCTAGAGAGTGGGGGAGTGGGACAGATACGCAGTATTTT
few	TRBV5-5	TRBD1	TRBJ2-1	CASSFGQGKSYNEQFF	TGTGCCAGCAGCTTCGGACAGGGTAAATCCTACAATGAGCAGTTCTTC
few	TRBV12-3/TRBV12-4	TRBD1	TRBJ1-2	CASSLGDRVEDGYTF	TGTGCCAGCAGTTTGGGGGACAGGGTAGAGGATGGCTACACCTTC
many	TRBV9	NA	TRBJ1-1	CASSVDTVAFF	TGTGCCAGCAGCGTAGATACAGTAGCTTTCTTT
few	TRBV11-2	TRBD2	TRBJ2-1	CASSPVAGGLGYNEQFF	TGTGCCAGCAGCCCGGTGGCGGGGGGGCTAGGGTACAATGAGCAGTTCTTC
NA	TRBV20-1	NA	TRBJ2-5	CSARDLSGETQYF	TGCAGTGCTAGAGATCTCAGCGGAGAGACCCAGTACTTC
few	TRBV3-1	NA	TRBJ2-1	CASSQSNRKSSYNEQFF	TGTGCCAGCAGCCAGTCCAACAGGAAGAGCTCCTACAATGAGCAGTTCTTC
NA	TRBV7-9	NA	TRBJ1-4	CASSKTDLREKLFF	TGTGCCAGCAGCAAAACGGATTTACGTGAAAAACTGTTTTTT
NA	TRBV2	TRBD1	TRBJ1-2	CASSERTGGDGYTF	TGTGCCAGCAGTGAACGGACAGGGGGCGATGGCTACACCTTC
NA	TRBV7-3	TRBD2	TRBJ2-1	CASSLNLAGASPSSYNEQFF	TGTGCCAGCAGCTTAAACCTAGCGGGGGCCTCCCCTAGCTCCTACAATGAGCAGTTCTTC
NA	TRBV6-6	NA	TRBJ1-2	CASWSGDGYTF	TGTGCCAGCTGGTCCGGTGATGGCTACACCTTC
few	TRBV2	NA	TRBJ1-3	CASSEGRYDKNSGNTIYF	TGTGCCAGCAGTGAGGGACGGTACGACAAAAACTCTGGAAACACCATATATTTT